These 5 T cell receptor beta chains came from one sample sequenced in a study of human T cells and chemical hapten exposure. MiXCR, applied by TCRdb to the RACE reads, yields one record per CDR3 protein. This sample has 200,000 to 300,000 distinct CDR3 sequences, with about 9.4% found just once. Time point given: pre-sensitization, week 0. The sample's treatment: therapeutic diphenylcyclopropenone sensitization with weekly scalp DPC. The material sequenced was whole blood, taken in connection with sensitization to the hapten diphenylcyclopropenone (DPC). Source of these receptors: a woman aged 40 to 50 with alopecia areata. Some clones in this sample may be carry-over from other donors' samples.

This clonotype was seen many times. The rearrangement joins TRBV5-6 to TRBJ2-2, with TRBD1 matching over 11 bases. This CDR3 comprises 16 residues. Germline values: CDR1 SGHDT, CDR2 YYEEEE. Germline trimming cut 0 bases from V and 4 bases from J; bases unmatched to any gene: 2. CDR3 bases: TGTGCCAGCAGCTTGGCCGGGACAGGGGGCACCGGGGAGCTGTTTTTT. It is translated as CASSLAGTGGTGELFF.

This clonotype has just a few counts. The gene calls are TRBV28 and TRBJ2-1; D call uncertain. The germline V gene has CDR1 MDHEN and CDR2 SYDVKM. V shed 10 bases and J shed 7 bases, with 17 bases lying between them. CDR3 length equals 13 residues. The CDR3 region has the DNA TGTGCCACCCTAGAGCCCATGGGGAATGAGCAGTTCTTC. Its translation is CATLEPMGNEQFF.

V gene TRBV28 combines with J gene TRBJ2-1; 11 nucleotides match TRBD2. Germline CDR1 reads MDHEN; CDR2 reads SYDVKM. Germline trimming cut 10 bases from V and 7 bases from J; bases unmatched to any gene: 12. The CDR3 spans 15 residues. CDR3 region: CAIPPSGRMRNEQFF. In nucleotides, the CDR3 is TGTGCCATCCCTCCTAGCGGGAGGATGAGGAATGAGCAGTTCTTC. Complete variable domain (other parts from reference TRBV28 and TRBJ2-1): DVKVTQSSRYLVKRTGEKVFLECVQDMDHENMFWYRQDPGLGLRLIYFSYDVKMKEKGDIPEGYSVSREKKERFSLILESASTNQTSMYLCAIPPSGRMRNEQFFGPGTRLTVL.

This chain uses TRBV12-3 or TRBV12-4 with TRBJ2-1, with 7 nucleotides matching TRBD2. The CDR3 sequence is 13 residues long. V shed 11 bases, J shed 2 bases, and the junction held 6 bases outside the gene matches. CDR3 amino acids: CAVGRGTYNEQFF. CDR3 bases: TGTGCCGTAGGGCGGGGGACCTACAATGAGCAGTTCTTC.

This clonotype was counted a few times. The V call is TRBV5-1, the J call TRBJ2-3, with 7 bases aligning to TRBD2. The V gene's germline CDR1 is SGHRS and CDR2 YFSETQ. The J segment lost 2 bases and the V segment lost 1 base, leaving 7 bases of the junction unmatched. The length of the CDR3 is 16 residues. The chain's CDR3 is CASSLSLAATTDTQYF. CDR3 in DNA: TGCGCCAGCAGCTTGTCCCTAGCGGCAACCACAGATACGCAGTATTTT.